Each of the 15 T cell receptor beta chains below was sequenced from the same sample in a study of T-cell memory formation after mild COVID-19. TCRdb fed the 5' RACE reads into MiXCR, producing one record per CDR3 protein. Of more than 450,000 distinct CDR3 sequences listed, 18% were seen once; the top ten hold around 12%. The specimen was PBMCs or a T cell subset sorted from them (not recorded which). These receptors all stem from an adult woman who had mild COVID-19 (a few samples of this study predate the infection). Cell type and time point are not known.

This clonotype came up many times. This chain connects TRBV5-1 to TRBJ2-7; 11 bases align to TRBD2. Germline trimming cut 4 bases from V and 3 bases from J; bases unmatched to any gene: 9. This CDR3 is 16 amino acids long. Germline-derived CDR1 and CDR2 are SGHRS and YFSETQ. CDR3 loop: CASSGGTSGFYYEQYF. DNA for the CDR3: TGCGCCAGCAGCGGCGGGACTAGCGGATTCTACTACGAGCAGTACTTC.

The chain has TRBV7-2 and TRBJ1-1; D gene unclear. Germline CDR1 reads SGHTA; CDR2 reads FQGNSA. V was shortened by 8 bases and J by 1 base, with 14 bases between the two germline ends. This CDR3 is 14 amino acids long. For the CDR3, the DNA is TGTGCCAGCTTCCTCGGTTTTGGGAACACTGAAGCTTTCTTT. As protein: CASFLGFGNTEAFF. The variable domain in full, with the rest retrieved from reference TRBV7-2 and TRBJ1-1, is GAGVSQSPSNKVTEKGKDVELRCDPISGHTALYWYRQSLGQGLEFLIYFQGNSAPDKSGLPSDRFSAERTGGSVSTLTIQRTQQEDSAVYLCASFLGFGNTEAFFGQGTRLTVV.

Here the CDR3 reads CASGRTENTEAFF. The CDR3 nucleotides read TGTGCCAGCGGAAGGACGGAGAACACTGAAGCTTTCTTT. The chain uses TRBV3-1 and TRBJ1-1; D is unresolved. Germline CDR1 LGHDT, CDR2 YNNKEL (reference sequence). This CDR3 spans 13 amino acids. V lost 8 bases and J 1 base, leaving 11 bases between the germline ends.

The chain recombines TRBV18 with TRBJ1-4; 10 bases align to TRBD1. The junction had 18 bases not matched to a gene; V was cut back by 6 bases and J by 8 bases. This CDR3 comprises 18 residues. CDR1 and CDR2 from the germline V gene are KGHSH and LQKENI. CDR3 sequence: CASSPRGTGDPRREKLFF. The CDR3 bases are TGTGCCAGCTCGCCCAGGGGGACAGGGGACCCCCGTCGAGAAAAACTGTTTTTT.

V and J are TRBV20-1 and TRBJ2-1, with a tentative D call TRBD1 (5 bases). Per germline, CDR1 DFQATT and CDR2 SNEGSKA (reference sequence). This CDR3 comprises 11 residues. V was trimmed by 2 bases and J by 6 bases, leaving 5 bases between them. CDR3 sequence (DNA): TGCAGTGCTAGACAGGGCAATGAGCAGTTCTTC. Translated, it gives CSARQGNEQFF.

This clonotype was found a few times. This chain joins TRBV4-2 and TRBJ2-1; 11 nucleotides line up with TRBD2. The CDR3 has 17 amino acids. The junction had 9 bases not matched to a gene; V was cut back by 1 base and J by 7 bases. Germline V gives CDR1 LGHNA, CDR2 YNFKEQ. The CDR3 here is CASSQVGTLAGVNEQFF. CDR3 DNA: TGTGCCAGCAGCCAAGTCGGAACACTAGCGGGGGTTAATGAGCAGTTCTTC.

The V gene is TRBV27, the J gene TRBJ2-3; D might be TRBD2 (6 bases). Germline CDR1 reads MNHEY; CDR2 reads SMNVEV (reference sequence). The CDR3 is 15 amino acids. Trimming shortened V by 4 bases and J by 0 bases, and 11 bases separated the two germline ends. This CDR3 reads CASSSRGTSTDTQYF. Here the CDR3 DNA reads TGTGCCAGCAGTTCACGCGGGACTAGCACAGATACGCAGTATTTT.

This chain links TRBV4-1 with TRBJ1-2; the match to TRBD1 covers 7 bases. CDR1 and CDR2 (germline): MGHRA, YSYEKL. With 4 bases clipped from V and 6 bases from J, the junction kept 11 bases outside the gene matches. The CDR3 length is 15 residues. This CDR3 is CASSRVGDTGDGYTF. The CDR3 DNA follows: TGCGCCAGCAGCCGCGTGGGGGATACAGGGGATGGCTACACCTTC.

The rearrangement joins TRBV21-1 to TRBJ1-5; the DNA was not used to check the table's D call, TRBD1. TRBV21-1 is shown as a pseudogene. The CDR3 extends over 15 amino acids. CDR3 sequence reads: CASSRQGRKVQPQHF. CDR3 DNA sequence: TGTGCCAGCAGCAGGCAGGGGCGCAAGGTTCAGCCCCAGCATTTT.

The chain recombines TRBV24-1 with TRBJ2-1; 11 bases line up with TRBD2. The germline V gene encodes CDR1 KGHDR and CDR2 SFDVKD. The CDR3 runs 16 residues. V lost 3 bases and J lost 4; bases outside the gene matches: 4. The CDR3 coding sequence is TGTGCCACCAGTGATCTTACTAGCGGGAGATACAATGAGCAGTTCTTC. It yields the protein CATSDLTSGRYNEQFF.

In this sample, this clonotype turned up many times. V is TRBV24-1 and J is TRBJ2-1, with TRBD2 identical over 10 bases. Losses at the gene ends were 4 bases for V and 8 bases for J; bases not matched to a gene: 7. The CDR3 totals 15 residues. CDR1 is KGHDR, CDR2 SFDVKD, per germline. Written as DNA, the CDR3 is TGTGCCACCAGTGAACCGGGACTAGCGACCGATGAGCAGTTCTTC. Its translation: CATSEPGLATDEQFF.

This clonotype appeared a few times. The genes are TRBV12-3 or TRBV12-4 and TRBJ2-1, with no clear D. This CDR3 region has 14 residues. Trimming shortened V by 0 bases and J by 5 bases, and 8 bases separated the two germline ends. CDR3 in amino acids: CASSLAGINNEQFF. In DNA form, the CDR3 reads TGTGCCAGCAGTTTAGCGGGGATAAACAATGAGCAGTTCTTC.

This clonotype appeared a few times. V usage is TRBV6-4 and J usage is TRBJ2-2, with TRBD2 identical over 8 bases. V was pared by 3 bases and J by 5 bases, with 8 bases of the junction left unmatched. CDR3 length: 16 amino acids. Germline V lookup: CDR1 MRHNA, CDR2 SNTAGT. CDR3 nucleotide sequence: TGTGCCAGCAGTGAGCGAGCGGGAGCAGTAACCGGGGAGCTGTTTTTT. It is translated as CASSERAGAVTGELFF.

V gene TRBV11-2 combines with J gene TRBJ1-1; 9 nucleotides agree with TRBD1. Looked up from germline, CDR1 is SGHAT and CDR2 is FQNNGV. CDR3 length equals 17 residues. With 7 bases clipped from V and 0 bases from J, the junction kept 12 bases outside the gene matches. CDR3 loop: CASNFNAGTGMNTEAFF. Here the CDR3 DNA reads TGTGCCAGCAACTTTAACGCCGGGACAGGGATGAACACTGAAGCTTTCTTT.

The chain has TRBV12-3 or TRBV12-4 and TRBJ2-1; a weak D match, TRBD1 (6 bases). Trimming cost V 3 bases and J 9 bases, with 15 bases left between them. CDR3 length: 14 residues. The CDR3 sequence is CASSFEQGLSEQFF. CDR3 coding DNA: TGTGCCAGCAGTTTCGAACAGGGTTTGAGTGAGCAGTTCTTC.